The entry that follows covers one TCR beta chain sequence. As yet, its antigen is unknown. CDR1 and CDR2 (germline): DFQATT, SNEGSKA (reference sequence). V lost 3 bases and J lost 1, with 9 bases in between. The CDR3 sequence is 13 residues long. Preparing the TCRbeta library involved the use of unique molecular identifiers. TCRdb recomputed calls from the PCR reads with MiXCR, one row per CDR3 protein. The data hold approximately 350,000 distinct CDR3 sequences, with under 20% observed a single time. The record originates from a study of T-cell reconstitution after alpha-beta-depleted transplantation in children. Findings and caveats of the study: About two months after transplant, alpha-beta T cells reportedly came from several hundred expanded graft clones. The main origin of T-cell counts and diversity one year after transplant was newly produced T cells. Surviving recipient T cells and thymic progenitors underlay high day-60 TCRbeta diversity in some patients.

The clonotype was recovered from a male patient under 10 years old who had a stem cell transplant for acute lymphoblastic leukemia, so the T cells may come from the graft donor. The V gene is TRBV20-1, the J gene TRBJ1-1, with D maybe TRBD1 (5 bases). The sample here was PBMCs, mostly from graft donor cells, taken 360 days after TCRalphabeta/CD19-depleted stem cell transplant. The CDR3 sequence: CSASEGRNTEAFF. The CDR3 bases are TGCAGTGCTAGTGAGGGGAGGAACACTGAAGCTTTCTTT.